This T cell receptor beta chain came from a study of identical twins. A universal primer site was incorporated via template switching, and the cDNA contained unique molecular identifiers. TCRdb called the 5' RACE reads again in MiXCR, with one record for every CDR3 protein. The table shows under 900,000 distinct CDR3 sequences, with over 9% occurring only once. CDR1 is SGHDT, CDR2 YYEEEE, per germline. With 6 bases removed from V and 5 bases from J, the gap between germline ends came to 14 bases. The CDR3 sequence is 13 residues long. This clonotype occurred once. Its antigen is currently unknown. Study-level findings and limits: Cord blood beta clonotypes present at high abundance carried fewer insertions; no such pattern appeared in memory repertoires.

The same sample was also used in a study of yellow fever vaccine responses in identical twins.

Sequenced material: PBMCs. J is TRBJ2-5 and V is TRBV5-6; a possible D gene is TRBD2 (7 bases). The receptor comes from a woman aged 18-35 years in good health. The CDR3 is CASKRGGEETQYF. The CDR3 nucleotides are TGTGCCAGCAAAAGGGGGGGGGAGGAGACCCAGTACTTC. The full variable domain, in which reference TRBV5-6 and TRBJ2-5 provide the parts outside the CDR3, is DAGVTQSPTHLIKTRGQQVTLRCSPKSGHDTVSWYQQALGQGPQFIFQYYEEEERQRGNFPDRFSGHQFPNYSSELNVNALLLGDSALYLCASKRGGEETQYFGPGTRLLVL.